The clone carrying this T cell receptor (beta chain) showed up many times. Its specificity is unknown. Stable hyperthyroidism was defined by absence of ophthalmopathy within 18 months of follow-up. People with hyperthyroidism were aged 18 to 65 and newly diagnosed, under 2 months' duration. Exclusion criteria comprised other autoimmune diseases, uncontrolled infections, pregnancy or lactation in patients. These data are taken from a study of Graves' ophthalmopathy and Graves' hyperthyroidism. Study-wide findings and caveats: Among thyroid clonotypes expanded above 0.001 frequency, most also appeared in blood.

RNA transcripts were the template, and TCR beta CDR3 regions were amplified from them. First-round RT-PCR with HTBI primers preceded a second-round multiplex PCR. TCRdb re-derived calls from the multiplex PCR reads in MiXCR, one entry per CDR3 protein. The table includes just over 400,000 distinct CDR3 sequences, 21% detected once. The source of this sequence is a woman between 18 and 29 years old with stable Graves' hyperthyroidism. The sequencing sample was made of peripheral blood.

Written as DNA, the CDR3 is TGTGCCAGCAGTGACAGGGAAGCTCAGCCCCAGCATTTT. Translation: CASSDREAQPQHF. J is TRBJ1-5 and V is TRBV2; TRBD1 might be the D (5 bases). V was cut by 3 bases and J by 6 bases, with 9 bases left in between. This CDR3 is built from 13 residues. In germline, CDR1 is SNHLY, CDR2 FYNNEI. Based on the CDR3 plus reference TRBV2 and TRBJ1-5, the full variable domain is EPEVTQTPSHQVTQMGQEVILRCVPISNHLYFYWYRQILGQKVEFLVSFYNNEISEKSEIFDDQFSVERPDGSNFTLKIRSTKLEDSAMYFCASSDREAQPQHFGDGTRLSIL.